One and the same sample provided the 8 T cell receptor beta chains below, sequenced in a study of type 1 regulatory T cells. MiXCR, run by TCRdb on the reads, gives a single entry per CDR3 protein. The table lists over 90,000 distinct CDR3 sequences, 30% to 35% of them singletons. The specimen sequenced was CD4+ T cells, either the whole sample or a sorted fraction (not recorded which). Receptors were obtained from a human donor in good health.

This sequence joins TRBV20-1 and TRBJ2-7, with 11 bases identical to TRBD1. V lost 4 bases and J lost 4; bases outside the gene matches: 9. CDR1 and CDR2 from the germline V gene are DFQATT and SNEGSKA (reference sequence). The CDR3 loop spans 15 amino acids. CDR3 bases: TGCAGTGCTAAGAAAATCGGGACAGGGGGGTACGAGCAGTACTTC. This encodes CSAKKIGTGGYEQYF.

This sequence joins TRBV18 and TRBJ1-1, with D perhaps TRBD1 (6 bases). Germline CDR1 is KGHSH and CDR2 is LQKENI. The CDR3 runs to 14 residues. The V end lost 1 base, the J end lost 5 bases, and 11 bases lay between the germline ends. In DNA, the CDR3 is TGTGCCAGCTCACCACGACAGGAAGGTACTGAAGCTTTCTTT. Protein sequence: CASSPRQEGTEAFF.

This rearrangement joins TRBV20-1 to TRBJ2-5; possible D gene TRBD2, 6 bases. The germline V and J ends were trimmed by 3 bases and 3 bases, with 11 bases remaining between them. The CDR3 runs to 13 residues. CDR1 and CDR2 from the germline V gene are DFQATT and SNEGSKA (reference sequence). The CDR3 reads CSARLSGEETQYF. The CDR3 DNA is TGCAGTGCTAGGCTATCGGGAGAAGAGACCCAGTACTTC.

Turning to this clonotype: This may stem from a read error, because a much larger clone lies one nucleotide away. The CDR3 protein is CASSLEGRGYYNEQFF. In nucleotides, the CDR3 is TGTGCCAGCAGCTTGGAGGGGCGGGGATACTACAATGAGCAGTTCTTC. This chain uses TRBV5-4 with TRBJ2-1; TRBD2 might be the D (6 bases). V gave up 0 bases and J gave up 3 bases, with 13 bases separating them. The CDR3 totals 16 residues. Germline V gene lookup returns CDR1 SGHNT and CDR2 YYREEE (reference sequence).

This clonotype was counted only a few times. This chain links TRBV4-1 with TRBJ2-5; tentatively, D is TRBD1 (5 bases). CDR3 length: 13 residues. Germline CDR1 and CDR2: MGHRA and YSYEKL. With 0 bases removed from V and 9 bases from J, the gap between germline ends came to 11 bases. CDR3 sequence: CASSQEVKGAQYF. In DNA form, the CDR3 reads TGCGCCAGCAGCCAAGAGGTAAAAGGGGCCCAGTACTTC.

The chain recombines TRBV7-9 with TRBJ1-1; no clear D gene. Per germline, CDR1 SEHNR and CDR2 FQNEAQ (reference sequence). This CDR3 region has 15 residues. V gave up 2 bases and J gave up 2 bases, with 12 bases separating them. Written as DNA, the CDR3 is TGTGCCAGCAGCTTATGGCCAGGAGTTAACACTGAAGCTTTCTTT. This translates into CASSLWPGVNTEAFF.

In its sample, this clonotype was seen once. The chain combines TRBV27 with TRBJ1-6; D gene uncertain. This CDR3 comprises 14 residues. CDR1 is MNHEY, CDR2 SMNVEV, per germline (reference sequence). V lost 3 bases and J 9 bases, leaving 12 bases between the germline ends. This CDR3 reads CASSLVGVGSPLHF. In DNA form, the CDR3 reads TGTGCCAGCAGTTTGGTCGGGGTGGGTTCACCCCTCCACTTT.

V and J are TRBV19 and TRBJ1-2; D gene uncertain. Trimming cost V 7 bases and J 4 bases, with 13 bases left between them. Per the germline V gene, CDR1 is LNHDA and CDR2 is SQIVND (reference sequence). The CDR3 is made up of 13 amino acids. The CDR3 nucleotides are TGTGCCAGTATCTCCGGGAATGGCTATGGCTACACCTTC. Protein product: CASISGNGYGYTF.